The 15 T cell receptor beta chains in this list originate from one sample, sequenced in a study of T cell responses to AZD1222 COVID-19 vaccine. Sequenced by immunoSEQ multiplex PCR; TCRdb stores in-frame clones only, minus some. The sample has 150,000 or so clones, approximately 90% seen once. The specimen was peripheral blood, collected on day 0 of AZD1222 vaccination. These receptors were obtained from an adult in good health.

The chain recombines TRBV7-8 with TRBJ2-7; D is perhaps TRBD1 or TRBD2 (5 bases each). In germline, CDR1 is SGHVS, CDR2 FQNEAQ. The V end lost 1 base, the J end lost 7 bases, and 17 bases lay between the germline ends. This CDR3 is 15 amino acids long. CDR3 protein: CASSLGGLDPGEQYF. CDR3 in DNA: TGTGCCAGCAGCTTAGGGGGGTTAGATCCGGGTGAGCAGTACTTC.

This chain links TRBV18 with TRBJ2-6; D unclear. Per germline, CDR1 KGHSH and CDR2 LQKENI. This CDR3 region has 13 residues. Trimming removed 6 bases at V and 4 bases at J, with 7 bases between. Written as DNA, the CDR3 is TGTGCCAGCTCCCAGACAGGGGCCAACGTCCTGACTTTC. It is translated as CASSQTGANVLTF.

This chain connects TRBV10-3 to TRBJ2-7; D not resolved. V was shortened by 6 bases and J by 5 bases, with 8 bases between the two germline ends. CDR3 length: 11 amino acids. Per the germline V gene, CDR1 is ENHRY and CDR2 is SYGVKD. The CDR3 region is CAIRLSNEQYF. In DNA, the CDR3 is TGTGCCATCAGATTAAGCAACGAGCAGTACTTC.

The rearrangement links TRBV24-1 to TRBJ2-7; tentative D call: TRBD2 (6 bases). Germline loops: CDR1 KGHDR, CDR2 SFDVKD. The germline V and J ends were trimmed by 5 bases and 1 base, with 14 bases remaining between them. This CDR3 contains 15 residues. The CDR3 sequence is CATSVGRGRSYEQYF. CDR3 in DNA: TGTGCCACCAGTGTTGGTCGGGGGAGATCCTACGAGCAGTACTTC.

The chain carries TRBV10-1 and TRBJ1-5; D uncertain. V was trimmed by 7 bases and J by 0 bases, leaving 7 bases between them. CDR3 length equals 13 residues. Germline loops: CDR1 WNHNN, CDR2 SYGVQD (reference sequence). This CDR3 is CASTDHSNQPQHF. The CDR3 DNA sequence: TGCGCCAGCACGGACCATAGCAATCAGCCCCAGCATTTT.

V and J are TRBV21-1 and TRBJ1-2. TRBV21-1 is labeled a pseudogene. The CDR3 covers 16 residues. In DNA, the CDR3 is TGTGCCAGCAGCAAAGTAGGGGACGCTAAAAGCCGGGGCTACACCTTC. Translation gives CASSKVGDAKSRGYTF.

The chain couples TRBV6-5 to TRBJ1-6; D is uncertain. V was pared by 5 bases and J by 10 bases, with 18 bases between. CDR3 length: 15 residues. CDR1 and CDR2 from the germline V gene are MNHEY and SVGAGI. In DNA, the CDR3 is TGTGCCAGCAGTACAATCCGGGAAGGACGGTCACCCCTCCACTTT. It codes for CASSTIREGRSPLHF.

This clone was detected only once. CDR3 bases: TGTGCCAGCAGTTACTCTGACAGGGGAGGCGGGGAGCTGTTTTTT. Protein product: CASSYSDRGGGELFF. This sequence joins TRBV6-5 and TRBJ2-2; 8 bases line up with TRBD1. Germline V gene data show CDR1 as MNHEY and CDR2 as SVGAGI. The CDR3 consists of 15 residues. The V segment lost 0 bases and the J segment 7 bases; nucleotides outside the gene matches: 4.

This rearrangement joins TRBV29-1 to TRBJ1-2, with 7 positions matching TRBD1. After removal of 8 bases from V and 4 bases from J, the junction contained 10 bases not matched to a gene. Germline-derived CDR1 and CDR2 are SQVTM and ANQGSEA. The CDR3 length is 13 residues. CDR3 nucleotide sequence: TGCAGCTCGGCGACAGGGCTCGGCTATGGCTACACCTTC. It specifies CSSATGLGYGYTF.

CDR3 sequence (DNA): TGTGCCAGCAGTGAGGGACACACTGAAGCTTTCTTT. Translating gives CASSEGHTEAFF. The chain recombines TRBV25-1 with TRBJ1-1; maybe TRBD1 (5 bases). The CDR3 length is 12 residues. Trimming removed 3 bases at V and 3 bases at J, with 5 bases between. Germline CDR1 and CDR2: MGHDK and SYGVNS.

The J gene is TRBJ2-1, the V gene TRBV7-2, with D perhaps matching TRBD2 (5 bases). With 4 bases removed from V and 9 bases from J, the gap between germline ends came to 7 bases. In germline, CDR1 is SGHTA, CDR2 FQGNSA. This CDR3 comprises 11 residues. The CDR3 DNA is TGTGCCAGCAGCTCTAGCCTTGAGCAGTTCTTC. Translated: CASSSSLEQFF.

The rearrangement links TRBV9 to TRBJ2-1, with 8 bases aligning to TRBD2. V was clipped by 0 bases and J by 5 bases; unmatched bases: 4. Germline V gene data show CDR1 as SGDLS and CDR2 as YYNGEE. This CDR3 is 15 amino acids long. The CDR3 nucleotides are TGTGCCAGCAGCGTAGAGAGCGGGGGCCACAATGAGCAGTTCTTC. Translating gives CASSVESGGHNEQFF.

This chain uses TRBV10-3 with TRBJ2-1; 10 nucleotides align to TRBD1. The CDR3 runs to 14 residues. Unmatched junction bases numbered 7, after V lost 5 bases and J lost 9 bases. In germline, CDR1 is ENHRY, CDR2 SYGVKD. CDR3 sequence: CAISRQGAPSEQFF. CDR3 DNA sequence: TGTGCCATCAGTCGACAGGGGGCGCCTAGTGAGCAGTTCTTC.

Only one count was recorded for this clone. J is TRBJ1-1 and V is TRBV7-2; D call uncertain. Germline assignment: CDR1 SGHTA and CDR2 FQGNSA. This CDR3 spans 17 amino acids. Trimming removed 2 bases from V and 1 base from J, with 17 bases in between. CDR3 protein: CASSLPYRNRPNTEAFF. The CDR3 DNA sequence: TGTGCCAGCAGCTTACCGTACCGGAATCGACCGAACACTGAAGCTTTCTTT.

This CDR3 is CASSYAGWETQYF. CDR3 coding DNA: TGTGCCAGCAGTTACGCAGGGTGGGAGACCCAGTACTTC. The genes are TRBV6-2 or TRBV6-3 and TRBJ2-5, with D perhaps matching TRBD1 (5 bases). Germline CDR1 reads MNHEY; CDR2 reads SVGEGT. Deletions cut 2 bases from V and 5 bases from J, with 9 bases between. CDR3 length: 13 amino acids.